This is a list of T cell receptor beta chains from one sample in a study of shared clonotypes between healthy human individuals. Assay: immunoSEQ multiplex PCR; the TCRdb copy retains only in-frame clones and omits some. This table has around 1 million clones, roughly 72% appearing once. Sequencing input: memory CD4+ T cells sorted from blood. Receptor source: a man between 18 and 35 years old in good health. The CDR3 runs from the conserved cysteine through the conserved F or W. Fields, in order: J gene, V gene, D gene, clone size, CDR3 DNA, CDR3 protein. A D gene is named only where the DNA matches it firmly. Expanded clones are given a class, and other clones once, few, many or no size at all.

TRBJ2-5 TRBV5-1 . . TGCGCCAGCAGCTTCGACGGGGACGGGCAAGAGACCCAGTACTTC CASSFDGDGQETQYF
TRBJ2-7 TRBV6-6 . . TGTGCCAGCAGTTATCCTAGCTCCTACGAGCAGTACTTC CASSYPSSYEQYF
TRBJ2-7 TRBV5-8 . . TGTGCCAGCAGCTTCCAAGATAGGAAGTACTTC CASSFQDRKYF
TRBJ2-2 TRBV7-3 . . TGTGCCAGCAGCTCCCGGATGGGGACCGGGGAGCTGTTTTTT CASSSRMGTGELFF
TRBJ2-1 TRBV30 . . TGTGCCTGGACACCCAGGGGTTTGGTCAATGAGCAGTTCTTC CAWTPRGLVNEQFF
TRBJ2-3 TRBV5-1 . many TGCGCCAGCAGCAATTCGGCTAGCCGCACAGATACGCAGTATTTT CASSNSASRTDTQYF
TRBJ2-7 TRBV7-9 TRBD2 few TGTGCCAGCAGCGAAACTAGCGGGCCGACTAACGAGCAGTACTTC CASSETSGPTNEQYF
TRBJ2-2 TRBV18 TRBD1 . TGTGCCAGCTCACCGACAGGGTCCACCGGGGAGCTGTTTTTT CASSPTGSTGELFF
TRBJ1-4 TRBV5-4 . . TGTGCCAGCAGCCCGGACAGCGGTAATGAAAAACTGTTTTTT CASSPDSGNEKLFF
TRBJ2-7 TRBV5-1 . . TGCGCCAGCAGCCTACTAGGGGGATCCGAATACGAGCAGTACTTC CASSLLGGSEYEQYF
TRBJ1-3 TRBV6-5 TRBD1 . TGTGCCAGCAGTTCCTTACGGGACAGGGGAGGAAACACCATATATTTT CASSSLRDRGGNTIYF
TRBJ2-7 TRBV2 TRBD2 . TGTGCCAGCACAAAAGATCTAGCGGAGACGTACGAGCAGTACTTC CASTKDLAETYEQYF
TRBJ2-1 TRBV6-4 . . TGTGCCAGCAGGGAGAGCGGGTTCCTTTACAATGAGCAGTTCTTC CASRESGFLYNEQFF
TRBJ1-2 TRBV10-3 . few TGTGCCATATCGACCCAGGGTTCTGGCTACACCTTC CAISTQGSGYTF
TRBJ2-7 TRBV10-2 . once TGCGCCAGCATGACAGCCTACGAGCAGTACTTC CASMTAYEQYF
TRBJ2-2 TRBV9 . . TGTGCCAGCAGCGTAGTAGGTCTAGCGCAGAACACCGGGGAGCTGTTTTTT CASSVVGLAQNTGELFF